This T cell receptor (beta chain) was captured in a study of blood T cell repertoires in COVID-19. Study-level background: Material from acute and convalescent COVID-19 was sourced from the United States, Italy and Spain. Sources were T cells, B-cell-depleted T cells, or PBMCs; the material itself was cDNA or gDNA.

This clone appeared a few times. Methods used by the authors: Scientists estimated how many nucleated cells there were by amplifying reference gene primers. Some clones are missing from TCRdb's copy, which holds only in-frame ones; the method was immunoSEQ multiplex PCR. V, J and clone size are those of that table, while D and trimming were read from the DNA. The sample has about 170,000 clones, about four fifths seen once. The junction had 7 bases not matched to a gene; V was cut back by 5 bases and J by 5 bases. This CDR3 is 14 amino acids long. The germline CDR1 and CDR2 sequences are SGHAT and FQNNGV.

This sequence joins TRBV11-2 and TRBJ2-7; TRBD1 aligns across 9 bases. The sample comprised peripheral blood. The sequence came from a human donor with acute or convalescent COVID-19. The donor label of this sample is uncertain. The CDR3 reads CASSPRTGADEQYF. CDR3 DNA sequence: TGTGCCAGCAGCCCTCGGACAGGGGCCGACGAGCAGTACTTC.